This T cell receptor beta chain stems from a study of blood T cells in healthy people across ages. Trimming took 4 bases from V and 6 from J, leaving 7 bases between them. This CDR3 is 11 amino acids long. Per germline, CDR1 SEHNR and CDR2 FQNEAQ (reference sequence). On this clonotype: This could be a read error, since a much larger clone is one nucleotide away.

The use of a sample-barcoded 5' primer and a J-beta primer mix characterized a second PCR of roughly 7 to 11 cycles. MiXCR was run by TCRdb on the 5' RACE reads, yielding one entry per CDR3 protein. Altogether about 400,000 distinct CDR3 sequences are present, roughly half being singletons, with the ten largest covering approximately 51%. V is TRBV7-9 and J is TRBJ2-7; D possibly corresponds to TRBD2 (5 bases). This TCR came from a man in his 60s in good health. Specimen: blood. The CDR3 sequence: CASSSGFEQYF. The CDR3 nucleotides read TGTGCCAGCAGCTCGGGGTTCGAGCAGTACTTC.